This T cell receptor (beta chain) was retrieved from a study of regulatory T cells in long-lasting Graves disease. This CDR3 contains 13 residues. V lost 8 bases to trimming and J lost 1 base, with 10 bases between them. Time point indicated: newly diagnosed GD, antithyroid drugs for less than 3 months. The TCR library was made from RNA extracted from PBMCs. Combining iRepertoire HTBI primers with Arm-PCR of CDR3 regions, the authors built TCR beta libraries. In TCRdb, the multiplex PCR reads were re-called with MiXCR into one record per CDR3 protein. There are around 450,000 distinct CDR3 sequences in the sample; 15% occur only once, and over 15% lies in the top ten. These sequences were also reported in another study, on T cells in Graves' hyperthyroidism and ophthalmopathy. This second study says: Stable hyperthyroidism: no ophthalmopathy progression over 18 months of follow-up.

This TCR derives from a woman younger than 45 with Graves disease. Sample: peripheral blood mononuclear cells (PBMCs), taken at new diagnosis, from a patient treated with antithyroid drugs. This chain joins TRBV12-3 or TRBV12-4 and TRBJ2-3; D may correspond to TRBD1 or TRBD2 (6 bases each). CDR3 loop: CASGGGGTDTQYF. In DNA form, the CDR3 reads TGTGCCAGCGGAGGGGGAGGCACAGATACGCAGTATTTT.